This T cell receptor beta chain originates from a study of cytomegalovirus exposure and HLA in healthy donors. Study results and limitations: Highest at DRB1 and lowest at HLA-C, TCR association rates differed among HLA loci in a later analysis. TCR beta V- and J-gene trimming, according to a later analysis, was linked to a missense DCLRE1C variant.

The PCR employed 60 Vbeta primers together with 13 Jbeta primers. The protocol was immunoSEQ multiplex PCR, while the TCRdb copy is restricted to in-frame clones and leaves out a portion. Of 85,000 to 90,000 clones listed, over 80% are singletons. About this clone: What it recognizes is unknown.

Trimming at V came to 3 bases and at J to 8 bases, leaving 4 bases not matched to a gene. CDR1 and CDR2 (germline): SGHRS, YFSETQ. The CDR3 length is 15 residues. The rearrangement joins TRBV5-1 to TRBJ2-1, with 14 positions matching TRBD2. The sequencing input was PBMCs. The TCR sequence derives from a young man in good health and CMV-seronegative. CDR3 protein: CASSSGLAGVDEQFF. CDR3 nucleotide sequence: TGCGCCAGCAGCTCGGGACTAGCGGGAGTCGATGAGCAGTTCTTC.